The following is a T cell receptor (beta chain) sequence with its context. This clone showed up many times. No cognate antigen has been identified for it. With the read ending 3 residues before the CDR3 end, the germline J gene is used to fill in that end. The CDR1 and CDR2 encoded by the germline V gene are MNHNS and SASEGT. V gives up 0 bases and J gives up 4 bases, and the segment between their germline ends measures 13 bases. There are 16 amino acids in the CDR3, from cysteine to phenylalanine inclusive. Sequencing covers 39 bases of the CDR3, shown here with the frame starting at base 1. This specimen comes from a study of T cell clonality in common variable immunodeficiency (dated by TCRdb to about 2015). Here is what the overall study found, with its caveats: Healthy controls shared more TCRbeta clones with each other than CVID subjects shared among themselves (p < 0.0001). TCRbeta clonality was higher in CVID subjects than in healthy controls (t-test p = 0.018), and the increase was most characteristic of about a third of subjects. The authors noted that sequencing repertoires of T cell subpopulations would be needed to clarify what caused the increased clonality in CVID. Even though DNA input was equal, the average per sample came to about 81,820 unique sequences for controls compared with 30,000 to 40,000 for CVID samples. Correlations between repertoire features and clinical complications were limited by patient heterogeneity within the CVID cohort. CVID TCRbeta sequences reportedly showed fewer deletions and N-nucleotide insertions and lacked highly modified clones with 13 or more V deletions.

Standard criteria were used to diagnose CVID, namely serum IgG, IgA and/or IgM reduced below the normal range together with specific antibody deficiency. A total of 45 or so subjects (roughly 15 female and around 30 male; age range roughly 9 to 64 years, mean age roughly 40) were included in the CVID group. Most CVID patients and most healthy controls were of Caucasian heritage. At the time of study participation, every CVID subject had been on replacement immunoglobulin therapy for at least one year. When blood was collected, none of the CVID subjects were ill or on immunomodulatory or immunosuppressive medication. Heparinized peripheral whole blood samples of roughly 5 to 8.5 ml were obtained from each donor. TCRbeta CDR3 repertoires were sequenced from genomic DNA of adults with common variable immune deficiency (CVID) and healthy adult controls. Diluted blood was subjected to density centrifugation over Hypaque 1077 or Ficoll-Paque for isolation of peripheral blood mononuclear cells. Genomic DNA was obtained from unsorted mononuclear cells using either Qiagen column purification or a centrifugation-based method.

For sequencing, equivalent amounts of genomic DNA were input from CVID and control samples. For every sample, a 60 bp segment covering the rearranged TCRbeta CDR3 region was amplified and then sequenced. TCRbeta amplification used the immunoSEQ assay, a bias-corrected multiplex PCR with high-throughput sequencing. Per the source publication's procedure: Each unique nucleotide sequence was treated as a clone and annotated with V, D and J genes, copy number and frequency. Sequences were labeled productive if in frame, and non-productive if out of frame or containing stop codons. As previously described, Shannon's entropy was used to calculate clonality. The predicted amino acid sequences of productive clones were used to derive the mean CDR3 Kyte-Doolittle hydropathy. Hierarchical clustering of scaled V gene usage was performed with the R hclust function using Manhattan distance and complete linkage. To assess clone sharing by CDR3 amino acid sequence, 12 repertoires per group were resampled over 100 rounds. The repertoires were searched for about 70 published EBV-specific TCRbeta sequences and about 240 published CMV-specific TCRbeta sequences. Analysis left out a couple of CVID samples that produced under 10,000 sequences, so 35 to 50 CVID repertoires remained. Drawn from immuneACCESS, this table holds only the in-frame rearrangements with V and J called that TCRdb kept. Clones are partly lost; checked studies trace under half to an unresolved V gene and leave the rest unexplained. V and J calls and clone size come straight from that table; D and trimming were deduced from the DNA. Here the sample lists approximately 28,000 clones, none seen once only. The ten largest account for approximately 3% of the sample.

This TCR was recovered from a human donor with common variable immunodeficiency. The chain was built from TRBV6-1 and TRBJ1-5, with the D gene uncertain. Material for sequencing was peripheral blood mononuclear cells. Partial CDR3 DNA: TGTGCCAGCAGTGAAGCATCCAGCGGTAGGAATCAGCCC. Translated, it gives CASSEASSGRNQP. The full CDR3 protein reads CASSEASSGRNQPQHF.